Only a few counts were recorded for the clone carrying this T cell receptor (beta chain). Its antigen is unidentified. This sample was taken from a study of CD8 T cells in ankylosing spondylitis. General study results and limits: Made up of about eight highly homologous variants, a TCR beta motif appeared characteristic of ankylosing spondylitis blood. Reportedly, significant enrichment of disease-linked clones occurred in matched ankylosing spondylitis synovial fluid.

Making use of molecular barcodes, quantitative 5'-RACE generated TCR beta libraries. TCRdb ran MiXCR on the 5' RACE reads and lists one entry per CDR3 protein. The sample records about 800,000 distinct CDR3 sequences, 12% being singletons. There are 15 residues in the CDR3. Trimming removed 5 bases from V and 1 base from J; junction bases left unmatched: 6. The source material was blood, either unsorted or a sorted T cell fraction (not recorded which). The TCR originated in a male donor with ankylosing spondylitis. The genes are TRBV12-3 or TRBV12-4 and TRBJ1-1; 8 bases align to TRBD1. The CDR3 sequence: CASSDLTGANTEAFF. CDR3 DNA: TGTGCCAGCAGTGACCTGACAGGGGCGAACACTGAAGCTTTCTTT.